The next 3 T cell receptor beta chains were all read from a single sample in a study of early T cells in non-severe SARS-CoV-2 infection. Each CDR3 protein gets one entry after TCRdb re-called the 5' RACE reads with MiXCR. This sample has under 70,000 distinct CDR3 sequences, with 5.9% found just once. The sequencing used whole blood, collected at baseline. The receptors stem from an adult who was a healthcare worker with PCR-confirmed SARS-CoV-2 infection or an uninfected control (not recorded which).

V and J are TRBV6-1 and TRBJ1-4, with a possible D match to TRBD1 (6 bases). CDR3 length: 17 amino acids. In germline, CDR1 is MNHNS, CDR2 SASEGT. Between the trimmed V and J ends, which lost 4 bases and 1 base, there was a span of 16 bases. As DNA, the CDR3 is TGTGCCAGCAGTGTTACCCGGGGGGCTGGAACTAATGAAAAACTGTTTTTT. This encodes CASSVTRGAGTNEKLFF.

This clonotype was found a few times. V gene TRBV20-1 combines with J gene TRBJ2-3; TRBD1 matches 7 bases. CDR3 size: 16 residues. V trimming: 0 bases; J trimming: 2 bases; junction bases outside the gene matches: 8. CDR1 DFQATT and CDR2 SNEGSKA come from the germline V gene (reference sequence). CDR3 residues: CSARDLDRVITDTQYF. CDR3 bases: TGCAGTGCTAGAGATCTCGACAGGGTAATCACAGATACGCAGTATTTT.

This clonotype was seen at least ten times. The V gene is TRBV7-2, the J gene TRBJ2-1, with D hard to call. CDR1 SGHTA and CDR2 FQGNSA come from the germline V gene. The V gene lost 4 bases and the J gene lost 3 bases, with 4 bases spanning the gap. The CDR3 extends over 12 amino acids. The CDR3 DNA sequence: TGTGCCAGCAGCTCCTACTACAATGAGCAGTTCTTC. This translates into CASSSYYNEQFF.